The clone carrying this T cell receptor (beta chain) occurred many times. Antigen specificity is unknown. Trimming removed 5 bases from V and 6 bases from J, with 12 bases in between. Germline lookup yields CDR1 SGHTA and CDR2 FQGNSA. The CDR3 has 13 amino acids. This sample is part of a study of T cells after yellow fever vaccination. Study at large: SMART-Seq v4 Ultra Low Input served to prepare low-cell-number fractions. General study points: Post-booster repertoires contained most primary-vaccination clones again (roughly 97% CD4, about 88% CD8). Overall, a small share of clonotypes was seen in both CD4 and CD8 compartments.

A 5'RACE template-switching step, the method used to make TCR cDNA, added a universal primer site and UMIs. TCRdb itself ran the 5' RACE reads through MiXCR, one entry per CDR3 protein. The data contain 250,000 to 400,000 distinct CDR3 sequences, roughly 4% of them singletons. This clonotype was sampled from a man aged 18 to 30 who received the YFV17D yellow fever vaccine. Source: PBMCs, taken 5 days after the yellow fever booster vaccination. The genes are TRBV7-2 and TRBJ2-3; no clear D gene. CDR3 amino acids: CASSPYPLDTQYF. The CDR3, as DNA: TGTGCCAGCAGCCCCTACCCCCTGGATACGCAGTATTTT.